This is a list of T cell receptor beta chains from one sample in a study of T cell responses to AZD1222 COVID-19 vaccine. Only in-frame clones appear in the TCRdb table, and some are missing; sequencing was by immunoSEQ multiplex PCR. The sample has fewer than 200,000 clones; 85% to 90% are singletons. Source: peripheral blood, taken on day 0 of AZD1222 vaccination. The receptors shown here come from an adult in good health. CDR3s include the opening cysteine and the closing phenylalanine or tryptophan. Fields, in order: D gene, V gene, J gene, clone size, CDR3 DNA, CDR3 protein. The D gene is left open where the match is weak. The size field is filled for only some rows; it gives once, few, many or a size class.

>.|TRBV5-1|TRBJ1-1|.
TGCGCCAGCAGCTATGGGACTGAGAACACTGAAGCTTTCTTT
CASSYGTENTEAFF
>.|TRBV11-3|TRBJ2-2|.
TGTGCCAGCAGCTTGGTAAACACCGGGGAGCTGTTTTTT
CASSLVNTGELFF
>.|TRBV30|TRBJ2-7|.
TGTGCCTGGAGTGTAGTAGGGCCAGCCTACGAGCAGTACTTC
CAWSVVGPAYEQYF
>.|TRBV12-3/TRBV12-4|TRBJ1-6|.
TGTGCCAGCAGTTTAGTTACCGGATCACCCCTCCACTTT
CASSLVTGSPLHF
>.|TRBV5-1|TRBJ2-1|.
TGCGCCAGCAGCTTGTTACATCGTTACAATGAGCAGTTCTTC
CASSLLHRYNEQFF
>.|TRBV5-1|TRBJ2-3|few
TGCGCCAGCAGCATTGGCGGAATTAACACAGATACGCAGTATTTT
CASSIGGINTDTQYF
>.|TRBV3-1/TRBV3-2|TRBJ1-6|few
TGTGCCAGCACCAACGGACAGACTTATAATTCACCCCTCCACTTT
CASTNGQTYNSPLHF
>TRBD1|TRBV7-2|TRBJ1-2|.
TGTGCCAGCATCCTCGCACCGGGACAGAGTAACTATGGCTACACCTTC
CASILAPGQSNYGYTF
>TRBD2|TRBV6-2/TRBV6-3|TRBJ2-3|.
TGTGCCAGCAGCCGGACTAGGCGGGCCCCGAGTCCATCGGATACGCAGTATTTT
CASSRTRRAPSPSDTQYF
>.|TRBV19|TRBJ1-2|.
TGTGCCAGTAGTATGGGGGGTTCTTCGGCTGGCTACACCTTC
CASSMGGSSAGYTF